This TCR beta chain was obtained from a study of shared clonotypes between healthy human individuals. Note on this clone: The target antigen is unknown.

The assay ran at deep level. In the source study's methods: Owing to the provision of junction-only sequences devoid of quality scores by immunoSEQ, filtering differed. Sequencing was performed with immunoSEQ multiplex PCR; in TCRdb, only in-frame clones are kept and a portion is missing. The D gene and trimming were derived from the DNA, and the V and J assignments and clone size from that table. The sample lists roughly 1,500,000 clones, 97% to 99% occurring once. Germline CDR1 and CDR2: SGDLS and YYNGEE. V shed 4 bases, J shed 4 bases, and the junction held 9 bases outside the gene matches. The CDR3 has 15 residues. Findings and limits, study-wide: An anticipated effect of sequencing depth on clonotype sharing among donors was recognized. Large sequencing depth failed to make sorted-subset sequencing complete, rarefaction showed.

The source of this sequence is a man in his thirties or forties in good health. The V call is TRBV9, the J call TRBJ2-3, with 7 bases fitting TRBD1. The sample comprised naive CD4+ T cells sorted from blood. Sample subset: CD45RA+ positively selected. The DNA for the CDR3 is TGTGCCAGCAGCTTCGGGCCAAGGGGGCCAGATACGCAGTATTTT. As protein: CASSFGPRGPDTQYF. The variable domain in full, completed from reference TRBV9 and TRBJ2-3, reads DSGVTQTPKHLITATGQRVTLRCSPRSGDLSVYWYQQSLDQGLQFLIQYYNGEERAKGNILERFSAQQFPDLHSELNLSSLELGDSALYFCASSFGPRGPDTQYFGPGTRLTVL.